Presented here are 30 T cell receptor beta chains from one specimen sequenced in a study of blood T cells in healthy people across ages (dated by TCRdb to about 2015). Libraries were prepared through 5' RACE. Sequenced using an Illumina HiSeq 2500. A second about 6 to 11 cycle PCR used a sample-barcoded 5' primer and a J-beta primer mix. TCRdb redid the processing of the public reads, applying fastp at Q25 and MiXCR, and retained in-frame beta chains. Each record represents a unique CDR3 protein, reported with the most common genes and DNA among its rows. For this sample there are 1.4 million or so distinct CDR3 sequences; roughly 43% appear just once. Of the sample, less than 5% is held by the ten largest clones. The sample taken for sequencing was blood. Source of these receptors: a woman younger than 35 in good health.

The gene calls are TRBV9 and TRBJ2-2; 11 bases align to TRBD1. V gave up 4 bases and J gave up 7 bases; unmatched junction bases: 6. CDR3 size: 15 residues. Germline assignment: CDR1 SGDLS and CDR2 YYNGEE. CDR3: CASSLGQGVVGELFF. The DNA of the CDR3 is TGTGCCAGCAGCTTGGGACAGGGGGTCGTCGGGGAGCTGTTTTTT.

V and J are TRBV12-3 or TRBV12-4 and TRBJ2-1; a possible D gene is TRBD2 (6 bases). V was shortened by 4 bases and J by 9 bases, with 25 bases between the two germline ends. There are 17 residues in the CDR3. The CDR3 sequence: CASSSRGQGGFRLEQFF. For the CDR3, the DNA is TGTGCCAGCAGTTCCCGGGGCCAAGGAGGGTTCCGTCTTGAGCAGTTCTTC.

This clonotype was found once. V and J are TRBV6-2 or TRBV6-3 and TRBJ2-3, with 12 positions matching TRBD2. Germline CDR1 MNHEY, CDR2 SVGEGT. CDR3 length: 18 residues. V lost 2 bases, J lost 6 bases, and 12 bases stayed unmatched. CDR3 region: CASSYPFTSGRRRDTQYF. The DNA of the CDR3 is TGTGCCAGCAGTTACCCTTTCACTAGCGGGAGGCGAAGGGATACGCAGTATTTT.

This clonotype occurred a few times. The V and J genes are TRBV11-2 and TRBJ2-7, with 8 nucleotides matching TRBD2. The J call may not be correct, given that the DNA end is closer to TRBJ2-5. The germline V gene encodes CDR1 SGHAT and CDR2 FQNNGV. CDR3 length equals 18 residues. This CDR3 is CASRPHFSGAGGLKTQYF. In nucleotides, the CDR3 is TGTGCCAGCAGACCTCATTTCTCCGGGGCGGGGGGATTGAAGACCCAGTACTTC.

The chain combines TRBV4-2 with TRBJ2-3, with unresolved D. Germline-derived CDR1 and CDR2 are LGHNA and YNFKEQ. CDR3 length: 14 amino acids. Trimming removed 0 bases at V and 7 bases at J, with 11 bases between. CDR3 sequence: CASSQDWPTNTQYF. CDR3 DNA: TGTGCCAGCAGCCAAGATTGGCCAACGAATACGCAGTATTTT.

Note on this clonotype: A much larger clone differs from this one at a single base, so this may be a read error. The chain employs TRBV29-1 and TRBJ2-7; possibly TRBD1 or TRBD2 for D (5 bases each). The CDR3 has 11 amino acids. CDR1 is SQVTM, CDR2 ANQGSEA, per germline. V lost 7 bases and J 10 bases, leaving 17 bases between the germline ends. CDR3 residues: CSAEGLGDQYF. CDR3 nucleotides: TGCAGCGCCGAAGGTTTGGGGGACCAGTACTTC.

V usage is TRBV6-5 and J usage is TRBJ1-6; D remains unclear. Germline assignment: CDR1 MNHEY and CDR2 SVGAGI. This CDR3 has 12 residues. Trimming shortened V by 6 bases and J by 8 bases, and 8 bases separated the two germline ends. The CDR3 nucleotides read TGTGCCAGCAGATGGACGGATTCACCCCTCCACTTT. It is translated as CASRWTDSPLHF.

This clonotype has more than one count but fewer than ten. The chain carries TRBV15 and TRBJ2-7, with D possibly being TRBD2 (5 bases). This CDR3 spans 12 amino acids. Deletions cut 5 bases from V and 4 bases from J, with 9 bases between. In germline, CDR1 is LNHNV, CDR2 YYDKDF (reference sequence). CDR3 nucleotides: TGTGCCACCAGCGAGGGTGGGTACGAGCAGTACTTC. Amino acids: CATSEGGYEQYF.

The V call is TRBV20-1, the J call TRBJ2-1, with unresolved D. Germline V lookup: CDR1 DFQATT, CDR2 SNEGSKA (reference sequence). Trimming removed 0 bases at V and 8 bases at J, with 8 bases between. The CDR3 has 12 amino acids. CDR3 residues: CSARDWRDEQFF. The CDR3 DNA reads TGCAGTGCTAGAGATTGGAGAGATGAGCAGTTCTTC.

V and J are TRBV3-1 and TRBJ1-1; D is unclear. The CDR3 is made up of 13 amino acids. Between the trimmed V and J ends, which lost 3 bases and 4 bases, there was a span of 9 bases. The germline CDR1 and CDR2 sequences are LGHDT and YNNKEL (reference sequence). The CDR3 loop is CASSHQEGTEAFF. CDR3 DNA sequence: TGTGCCAGCAGCCATCAGGAGGGCACTGAAGCTTTCTTT.

CDR3 coding DNA: TGTGCCAGCAGCGTTACTAGCGGGCGAACCTACGAGCAGTACTTC. It translates to CASSVTSGRTYEQYF. J is TRBJ2-7 and V is TRBV9, with 9 bases fitting TRBD2. The junction had 5 bases not matched to a gene; V was cut back by 2 bases and J by 2 bases. Germline V gene lookup returns CDR1 SGDLS and CDR2 YYNGEE. There are 15 residues in the CDR3.

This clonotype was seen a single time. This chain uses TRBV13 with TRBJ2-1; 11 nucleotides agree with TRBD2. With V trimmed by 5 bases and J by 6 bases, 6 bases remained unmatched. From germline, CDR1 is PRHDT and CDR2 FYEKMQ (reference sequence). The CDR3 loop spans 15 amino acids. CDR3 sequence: CASSRMGLAANEQFF. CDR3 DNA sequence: TGTGCCAGCAGCCGCATGGGACTAGCGGCCAATGAGCAGTTCTTC.

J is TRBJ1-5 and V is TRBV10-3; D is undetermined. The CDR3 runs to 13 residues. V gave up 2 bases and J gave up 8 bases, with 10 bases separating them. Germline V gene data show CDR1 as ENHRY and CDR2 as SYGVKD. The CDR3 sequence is CAISEVTGEPQHF. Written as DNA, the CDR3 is TGTGCCATCAGTGAGGTAACCGGGGAGCCCCAGCATTTT.

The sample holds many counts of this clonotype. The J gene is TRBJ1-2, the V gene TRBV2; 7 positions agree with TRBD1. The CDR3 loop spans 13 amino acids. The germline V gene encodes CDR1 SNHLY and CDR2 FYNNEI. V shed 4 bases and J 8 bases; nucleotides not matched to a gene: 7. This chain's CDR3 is CASSGTGVRGYTF. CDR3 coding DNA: TGTGCCAGCAGTGGGACAGGAGTTCGGGGCTACACCTTC. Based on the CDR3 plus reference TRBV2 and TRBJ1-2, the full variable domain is EPEVTQTPSHQVTQMGQEVILRCVPISNHLYFYWYRQILGQKVEFLVSFYNNEISEKSEIFDDQFSVERPDGSNFTLKIRSTKLEDSAMYFCASSGTGVRGYTFGSGTRLTVV.

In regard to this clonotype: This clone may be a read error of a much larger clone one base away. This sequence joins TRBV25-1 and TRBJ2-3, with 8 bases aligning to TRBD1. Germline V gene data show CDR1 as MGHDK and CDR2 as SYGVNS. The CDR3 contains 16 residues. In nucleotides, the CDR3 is TGTGTCAGCACCCCCAGGAGGACAGGGAGCACAGATACGCAGTATTTT. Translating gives CVSTPRRTGSTDTQYF.

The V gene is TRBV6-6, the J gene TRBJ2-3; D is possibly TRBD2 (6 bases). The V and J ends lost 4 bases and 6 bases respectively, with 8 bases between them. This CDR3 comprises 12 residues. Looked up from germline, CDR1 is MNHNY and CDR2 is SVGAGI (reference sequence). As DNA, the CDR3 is TGTGCCAGCAGTTGGGCGGGGGATACGCAGTATTTT. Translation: CASSWAGDTQYF.

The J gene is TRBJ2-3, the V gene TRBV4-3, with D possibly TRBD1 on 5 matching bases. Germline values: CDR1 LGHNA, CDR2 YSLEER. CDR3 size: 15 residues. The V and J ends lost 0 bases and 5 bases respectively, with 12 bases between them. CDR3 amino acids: CASSQDSGSRDTQYF. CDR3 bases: TGCGCCAGCAGCCAAGATTCAGGGTCAAGAGATACGCAGTATTTT.

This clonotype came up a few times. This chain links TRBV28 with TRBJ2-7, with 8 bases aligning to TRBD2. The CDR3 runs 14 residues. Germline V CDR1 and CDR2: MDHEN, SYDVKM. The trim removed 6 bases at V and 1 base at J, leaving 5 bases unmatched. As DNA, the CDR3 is TGTGCCAGCAGGGGACTAGACGAATCCTACGAGCAGTACTTC. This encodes CASRGLDESYEQYF.

CDR3 in amino acids: CASSLTSGVNEQFF. For the CDR3, the DNA is TGCGCCAGCAGTTTGACTAGCGGGGTGAATGAGCAGTTCTTC. The chain couples TRBV5-1 to TRBJ2-1; 11 bases are a match to TRBD2. The trim removed 5 bases at V and 7 bases at J, leaving 5 bases unmatched. The germline V gene encodes CDR1 SGHRS and CDR2 YFSETQ. CDR3 size: 14 residues. Combining the CDR3 with reference TRBV5-1 and TRBJ2-1 gives the whole variable domain KAGVTQTPRYLIKTRGQQVTLSCSPISGHRSVSWYQQTPGQGLQFLFEYFSETQRNKGNFPGRFSGRQFSNSRSEMNVSTLELGDSALYLCASSLTSGVNEQFFGPGTRLTVL.

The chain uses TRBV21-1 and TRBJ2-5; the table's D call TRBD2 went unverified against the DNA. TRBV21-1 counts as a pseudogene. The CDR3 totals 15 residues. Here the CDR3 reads CASSPGGTKGKTQYF. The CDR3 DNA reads TGTGCCAGCAGCCCAGGAGGGACCAAAGGAAAGACCCAGTACTTC.

CDR3: CASSSGIDQPQHF. CDR3 nucleotide sequence: TGTGCCAGCAGTTCCGGGATAGATCAGCCCCAGCATTTT. The chain recombines TRBV12-3 or TRBV12-4 with TRBJ1-5; no definite D call. The ends were cut back, 4 bases at V and 5 bases at J, with 9 bases in the middle. There are 13 residues in the CDR3.

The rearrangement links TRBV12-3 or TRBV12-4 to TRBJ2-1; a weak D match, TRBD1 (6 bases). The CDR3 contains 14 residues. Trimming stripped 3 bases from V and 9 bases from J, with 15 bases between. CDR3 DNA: TGTGCCAGCAGTTTTCTTTCAGGGGTAGTTGAGCAGTTCTTC. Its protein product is CASSFLSGVVEQFF.

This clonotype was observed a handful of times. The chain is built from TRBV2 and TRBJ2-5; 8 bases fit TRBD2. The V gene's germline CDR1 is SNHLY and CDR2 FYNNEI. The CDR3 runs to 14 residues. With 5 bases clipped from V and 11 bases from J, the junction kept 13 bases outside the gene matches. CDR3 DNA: TGTGCCAGCAGTTACAGCGGGGGAGGAAATGAGCAGTACTTC. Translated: CASSYSGGGNEQYF.

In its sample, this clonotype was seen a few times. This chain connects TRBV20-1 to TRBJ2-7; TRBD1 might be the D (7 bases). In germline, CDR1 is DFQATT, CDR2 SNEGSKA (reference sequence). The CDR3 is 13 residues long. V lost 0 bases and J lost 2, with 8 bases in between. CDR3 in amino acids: CSARDRGAYEQYF. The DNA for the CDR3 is TGCAGTGCTAGAGACAGGGGGGCCTACGAGCAGTACTTC.

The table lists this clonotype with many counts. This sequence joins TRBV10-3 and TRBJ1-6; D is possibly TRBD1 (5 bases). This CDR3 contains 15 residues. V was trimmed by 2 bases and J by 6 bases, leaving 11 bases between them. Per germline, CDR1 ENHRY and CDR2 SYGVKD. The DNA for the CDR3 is TGTGCCATCAGTGAGCCGACAGAGTCTAATTCACCCCTCCACTTT. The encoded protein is CAISEPTESNSPLHF.

This CDR3 reads CASSSTGTSGGVRTEQYF. In DNA form, the CDR3 reads TGTGCCAGCAGTTCCACCGGGACTAGCGGGGGGGTACGGACCGAGCAGTACTTC. This chain joins TRBV6-2 or TRBV6-3 and TRBJ2-1; 16 nucleotides line up with TRBD2. The DNA matches TRBJ2-7 better at its end, which makes the J call doubtful. CDR1 and CDR2 (germline): MNHEY, SVGEGT. The CDR3 is made up of 18 amino acids.

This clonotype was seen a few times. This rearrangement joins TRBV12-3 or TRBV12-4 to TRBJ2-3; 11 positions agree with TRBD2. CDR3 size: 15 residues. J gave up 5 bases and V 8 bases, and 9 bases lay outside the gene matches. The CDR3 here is CASGPLAGGRDTQYF. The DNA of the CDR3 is TGTGCCAGCGGTCCTTTAGCGGGGGGGAGAGATACGCAGTATTTT.

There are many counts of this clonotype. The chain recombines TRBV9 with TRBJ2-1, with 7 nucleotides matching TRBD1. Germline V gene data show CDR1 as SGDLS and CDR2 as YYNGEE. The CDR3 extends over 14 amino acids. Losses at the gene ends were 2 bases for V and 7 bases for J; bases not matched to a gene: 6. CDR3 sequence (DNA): TGTGCCAGCAGCGTGGGGGACAGCTGGAATGAGCAGTTCTTC. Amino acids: CASSVGDSWNEQFF.

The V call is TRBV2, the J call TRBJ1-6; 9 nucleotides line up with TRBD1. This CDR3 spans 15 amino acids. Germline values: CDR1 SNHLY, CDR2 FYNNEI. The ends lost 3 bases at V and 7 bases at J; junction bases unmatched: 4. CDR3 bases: TGTGCCAGCAGTGATTCCGGACAGGGGAATTCACCCCTCCACTTT. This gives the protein CASSDSGQGNSPLHF.

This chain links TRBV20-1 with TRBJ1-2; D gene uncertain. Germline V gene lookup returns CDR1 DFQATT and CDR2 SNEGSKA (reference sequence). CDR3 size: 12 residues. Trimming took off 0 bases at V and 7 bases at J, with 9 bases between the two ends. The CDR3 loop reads CSARDLRGGYTF. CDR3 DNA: TGCAGTGCTAGAGATCTCCGGGGTGGCTACACCTTC.